The next 19 T cell receptor beta chains were all read from a single sample in a study of blood T cell repertoires in COVID-19. Repertoires were generated with immunoSEQ multiplex PCR, while TCRdb's copy carries only in-frame clones and drops some. In the table there are some 220,000 clones, about three quarters of which are singletons. Sequencing used peripheral blood. The receptor source for this set is a woman aged 70-85 years with acute or convalescent COVID-19.

This sequence joins TRBV3-1 (or the pseudogene TRBV3-2) and TRBJ1-2; the D is unclear. Deletions cut 6 bases from V and 8 bases from J, with 16 bases between. Germline V CDR1 and CDR2: LGHDT, YNNKEL (reference sequence). The CDR3 contains 13 residues. The CDR3 DNA sequence: TGTGCCAGCAGTCTTCAGGAGGTAGGAGGCTACACCTTC. Translated, it gives CASSLQEVGGYTF.

This clone was picked up one time. This chain links TRBV6-5 with TRBJ1-1; the D is unclear. The CDR3 extends over 15 amino acids. Trimming left V 10 bases short and J 1 base short, with 19 bases between. Germline CDR1 MNHEY, CDR2 SVGAGI. The DNA for the CDR3 is TGTGCCACCAGCACTTCACAGATATGGAACACTGAAGCTTTCTTT. This translates into CATSTSQIWNTEAFF.

J is TRBJ2-5 and V is TRBV5-1, with D hard to call. Germline assignment: CDR1 SGHRS and CDR2 YFSETQ. CDR3 length: 14 amino acids. V was shortened by 6 bases and J by 4 bases, with 16 bases between the two germline ends. The CDR3 region has the DNA TGCGCCAGCAACTTCCAGTCCTTTCGAGAGACCCAGTACTTC. Protein: CASNFQSFRETQYF.

J is TRBJ1-2 and V is TRBV5-1; no definite D call. The CDR3 is 13 amino acids. Deletions cut 0 bases from V and 4 bases from J, with 7 bases between. Germline V gene lookup returns CDR1 SGHRS and CDR2 YFSETQ. The CDR3 DNA is TGCGCCAGCAGCTTGGGGTACTCCTATGGCTACACCTTC. This translates into CASSLGYSYGYTF.

This chain connects TRBV5-1 to TRBJ2-3, with a tentative D call TRBD1 (5 bases). Trimming shortened V by 4 bases and J by 1 base, and 28 bases separated the two germline ends. The CDR3 consists of 20 residues. Germline CDR1 and CDR2: SGHRS and YFSETQ. The CDR3 protein is CASSEEGADLRIIGTDTQYF. CDR3 DNA: TGCGCCAGCAGCGAGGAAGGGGCAGATTTGAGGATAATCGGCACAGATACGCAGTATTTT.

The genes are TRBV24-1 and TRBJ1-2; D is unresolved. The CDR3 has 14 amino acids. CDR1 is KGHDR and CDR2 is SFDVKD in the germline V gene. Trimming pared 3 bases from V and 3 bases from J, leaving 10 bases between. The CDR3 DNA reads TGTGCCACCAGTGATGGAGGGTCTCACTATGGCTACACCTTC. Translation gives CATSDGGSHYGYTF.

This clone was observed a few times. J is TRBJ1-6 and V is TRBV4-1, with D unresolved. The CDR3 runs to 20 residues. V lost 1 base to trimming and J lost 1 base, with 20 bases between them. Germline CDR1 MGHRA, CDR2 YSYEKL. The CDR3 region is CASSQGLEGRLGSYNSPLHF. The CDR3 DNA is TGCGCCAGCAGCCAAGGTCTGGAAGGCCGTCTAGGATCCTATAATTCACCCCTCCACTTT.

This chain uses TRBV14 with TRBJ1-3; TRBD1 matches at 10 bases. Per the germline V gene, CDR1 is SGHDN and CDR2 is FVKESK. Trimming cost V 3 bases and J 0 bases; bases outside gene matches: 5. The CDR3 contains 17 residues. Written as DNA, the CDR3 is TGTGCCAGCAGCCACGACAGGGGGCCCCTCTCTGGAAACACCATATATTTT. Translated: CASSHDRGPLSGNTIYF.

This clone was seen a handful of times. In DNA form, the CDR3 reads TGCGCCAGCAGCTTGGTGGGGCGGGGTTCCTACAATGAGCAGTTCTTC. Translation: CASSLVGRGSYNEQFF. The chain carries TRBV5-1 and TRBJ2-1; perhaps TRBD2 as D (6 bases). This CDR3 comprises 16 residues. V lost 0 bases and J lost 1, with 11 bases in between. From germline, CDR1 is SGHRS and CDR2 YFSETQ.

With respect to this clone: This sample also contains other DNA sequences that code for the same CDR3. V gene TRBV2 combines with J gene TRBJ2-5, with a tentative D call TRBD2 (5 bases). This CDR3 spans 13 amino acids. Trimming left V 3 bases short and J 7 bases short, with 12 bases between. Germline CDR1 reads SNHLY; CDR2 reads FYNNEI. The CDR3, as DNA: TGTGCCAGCAGTGAGGCCCCCCGGGGGACCCAGTACTTC. This encodes CASSEAPRGTQYF.

CDR3 amino acids: CASRRAATSTDTQYF. As DNA, the CDR3 is TGTGCCAGCAGGCGGGCAGCTACTAGCACAGATACGCAGTATTTT. This sequence joins TRBV6-5 and TRBJ2-3, with TRBD2 as a possible D gene (5 bases). The CDR3 consists of 15 residues. The V gene's germline CDR1 is MNHEY and CDR2 SVGAGI. V was cut by 6 bases and J by 0 bases, with 13 bases left in between.

This clone is a singleton in its sample. The chain is built from TRBV18 and TRBJ2-2; 7 bases match TRBD1. This CDR3 contains 14 residues. Trimming took 6 bases from V and 5 from J; bases not matched to a gene: 6. The germline V gene has CDR1 KGHSH and CDR2 LQKENI. CDR3 region: CASSDTGETGELFF. The CDR3, as DNA: TGTGCCAGCTCCGATACAGGGGAAACCGGGGAGCTGTTTTTT.

V usage is TRBV30 and J usage is TRBJ1-3; perhaps TRBD1 as D (5 bases). V was cut by 0 bases and J by 6 bases, with 12 bases left in between. This CDR3 comprises 14 residues. Germline V lookup: CDR1 GTSNPN, CDR2 SVGIG (reference sequence). The CDR3 loop reads CAWSVPTALNTIYF. CDR3 nucleotides: TGTGCCTGGAGTGTACCGACAGCCCTAAACACCATATATTTT.

The chain links TRBV7-9 to TRBJ1-6; D gene unclear. The CDR3 has 17 amino acids. CDR1 is SEHNR, CDR2 FQNEAQ, per germline (reference sequence). The V gene lost 3 bases and the J gene lost 5 bases, with 17 bases spanning the gap. CDR3 in amino acids: CASSFHKEGGHNSPLHF. The CDR3 DNA is TGTGCCAGCAGCTTTCACAAGGAAGGAGGCCATAATTCACCCCTCCACTTT. Using reference TRBV7-9 and TRBJ1-6 for the parts outside the CDR3, the full variable domain is DTGVSQNPRHKITKRGQNVTFRCDPISEHNRLYWYRQTLGQGPEFLTYFQNEAQLEKSRLLSDRFSAERPKGSFSTLEIQRTEQGDSAMYLCASSFHKEGGHNSPLHFGNGTRLTVT.

A word on this clone: This sample includes further DNA sequences coding for the same CDR3. The chain recombines TRBV5-6 with TRBJ2-5; no definite D call. Trimming left V 0 bases short and J 3 bases short, with 3 bases between. Per the germline V gene, CDR1 is SGHDT and CDR2 is YYEEEE. This CDR3 has 12 amino acids. CDR3 sequence (DNA): TGTGCCAGCAGCTTGGTAGAAGAGACCCAGTACTTC. This codes for CASSLVEETQYF.

The genes are TRBV14 and TRBJ2-3; 8 bases are a match to TRBD1. The length of the CDR3 is 15 residues. CDR1 and CDR2 from the germline V gene are SGHDN and FVKESK. The trim removed 6 bases at V and 0 bases at J, leaving 5 bases unmatched. CDR3 in DNA: TGTGCCAGCAGTCGGGACAGGAGAAGCACAGATACGCAGTATTTT. The encoded protein is CASSRDRRSTDTQYF.

This clone appeared once. V is TRBV2 and J is TRBJ2-2; a weak D match, TRBD2 (5 bases). V dropped 1 base and J dropped 3 bases, with 9 bases sitting between them. Germline V gene sequence: CDR1 SNHLY, CDR2 FYNNEI. The CDR3 is 15 amino acids. CDR3 nucleotide sequence: TGTGCCAGCAGTGAAGGGACTGGCTACACCGGGGAGCTGTTTTTT. Translated, it gives CASSEGTGYTGELFF.

This clone turned up a few times. The chain is built from TRBV7-9 and TRBJ2-7; 7 positions match TRBD1. The germline gives CDR1 SEHNR, CDR2 FQNEAQ (reference sequence). V was pared by 4 bases and J by 1 base, with 4 bases of the junction left unmatched. CDR3 length: 14 amino acids. The chain's CDR3 is CASSSRGQSYEQYF. The CDR3 DNA reads TGTGCCAGCAGCTCCAGGGGACAGTCCTACGAGCAGTACTTC.

The rearrangement joins TRBV6-5 to TRBJ1-5; 12 bases fit TRBD1. In germline, CDR1 is MNHEY, CDR2 SVGAGI. The CDR3 sequence is 14 residues long. Trimming cost V 10 bases and J 7 bases; bases outside gene matches: 8. CDR3 in DNA: TGTGCCACCAAGGGACAGGGGGCAGGACAGCCCCAGCATTTT. Amino acid sequence: CATKGQGAGQPQHF.